The 14 T cell receptor beta chains below come from one sample, sequenced in a study of kidney transplant recipient with SARS-CoV-2 infection. TCRdb used MiXCR to reprocess the reads, holding one entry per CDR3 protein. The repertoire holds under 250,000 distinct CDR3 sequences, roughly 26% seen once, with roughly 7% in the top ten. The source material was a blood sample, sampled at baseline and between days 110 and 120 from a kidney transplant recipient. The receptors shown here come from a male patient between 25 and 39 years old who had COVID-19 and was a kidney transplant recipient. Some T cells may be transferred from the graft donor.

Note on this clonotype: A read error may be the cause here, since a much bigger clone is one base away. CDR3 nucleotide sequence: TGTGCCAGCAAGCGGGGGGGGACTAGCGGGAGCGGCGGGGAGCTGTTTTTT. It yields the protein CASKRGGTSGSGGELFF. The chain uses TRBV6-5 and TRBJ2-2; 14 nucleotides agree with TRBD2. Germline V gene data show CDR1 as MNHEY and CDR2 as SVGAGI. The J segment lost 7 bases and the V segment lost 7 bases, leaving 11 bases of the junction unmatched. The CDR3 is 17 residues long.

Remarks on this clonotype: At one end, the junction sequence differs from germline, possibly due to a read error. This sequence joins TRBV7-9 and TRBJ2-1, with D possibly being TRBD2 (5 bases). The better agreement between TRBJ2-5 and the DNA end casts doubt on the J call. CDR1 is SEHNR and CDR2 is FQNEAQ in the germline V gene (reference sequence). The CDR3 totals 17 residues. The CDR3, as DNA: TGTGCCGGCAGCCCCCCCGGAAGCGGACGCTATCAAGAGACCCAGTACTTC. Translation: CAGSPPGSGRYQETQYF.

This clonotype was counted ten times or more. V usage is TRBV7-9 and J usage is TRBJ2-7, with 9 positions matching TRBD1. This CDR3 spans 14 amino acids. The germline V gene has CDR1 SEHNR and CDR2 FQNEAQ (reference sequence). Trimming at V came to 6 bases and at J to 5 bases, leaving 8 bases not matched to a gene. The CDR3 nucleotides read TGTGCCAGCAGTTCAAACAGGGGGCAGGACGAGCAGTACTTC. This translates into CASSSNRGQDEQYF.

About this clonotype itself: A much larger clone differs by one base, so this may be a read error. This sequence joins TRBV9 and TRBJ1-2, with TRBD1 matching 9 bases. J gave up 8 bases and V 0 bases, and 8 bases lay outside the gene matches. The CDR3 covers 15 residues. Germline V gene sequence: CDR1 SGDLS, CDR2 YYNGEE. The CDR3: CASSVESQGAQGYTF. The DNA for the CDR3 is TGTGCCAGCAGCGTAGAGTCACAGGGGGCGCAAGGCTACACCTTC. Together with reference TRBV9 and TRBJ1-2, the CDR3 gives the full variable domain: DSGVTQTPKHLITATGQRVTLRCSPRSGDLSVYWYQQSLDQGLQFLIQYYNGEERAKGNILERFSAQQFPDLHSELNLSSLELGDSALYFCASSVESQGAQGYTFGSGTRLTVV.

In this sample, this clonotype turned up many times. The chain carries TRBV7-8 and TRBJ1-2; the D gene is possibly TRBD1 (5 bases). From germline, CDR1 is SGHVS and CDR2 FQNEAQ. The CDR3 is made up of 15 amino acids. V gave up 5 bases and J gave up 3 bases, with 16 bases separating them. The CDR3 protein is CASSPRGGTYYGYTF. Written as DNA, the CDR3 is TGTGCCAGCAGCCCCCGTGGGGGGACCTACTATGGCTACACCTTC.

This clonotype appeared many times. The V and J genes are TRBV3-1 and TRBJ1-1, with unresolved D. Germline V gives CDR1 LGHDT, CDR2 YNNKEL (reference sequence). CDR3 length: 17 amino acids. V was clipped by 5 bases and J by 4 bases, with 23 bases between them. The CDR3: CASSMQDPISIRTEAFF. The CDR3 DNA reads as TGTGCCAGCAGCATGCAGGATCCCATTTCAATTCGCACTGAAGCTTTCTTT.

This clonotype was seen repeatedly, ten times or more. The chain is built from TRBV5-1 and TRBJ1-2; possible D gene TRBD1, 5 bases. With 7 bases removed from V and 4 bases from J, the gap between germline ends came to 23 bases. Germline V gene data show CDR1 as SGHRS and CDR2 as YFSETQ. CDR3 size: 16 residues. The CDR3 here is CASAGPSVRKTYGYTF. The CDR3 nucleotides are TGCGCCAGCGCAGGGCCATCGGTTCGAAAGACCTATGGCTACACCTTC.

Concerning this clonotype: This may stem from a read error, because a much larger clone lies one nucleotide away. The V gene is TRBV7-3, the J gene TRBJ2-7, with a weak D call TRBD2 (6 bases). The germline gives CDR1 SGHTA, CDR2 FQGTGA. CDR3 length equals 18 residues. Trimming shortened V by 1 base and J by 1 base, and 20 bases separated the two germline ends. The CDR3 is CASSLRVAGASESYEQYF. CDR3 DNA sequence: TGTGCCAGCAGCTTAAGAGTTGCTGGGGCTAGCGAGTCCTACGAGCAGTACTTC. Full variable domain (rest looked up from reference TRBV7-3 and TRBJ2-7): GAGVSQTPSNKVTEKGKYVELRCDPISGHTALYWYRQSLGQGPEFLIYFQGTGAADDSGLPNDRFFAVRPEGSVSTLKIQRTERGDSAVYLCASSLRVAGASESYEQYFGPGTRLTVT.

The sample holds many counts of this clonotype. The chain has TRBV5-6 and TRBJ1-1; D perhaps matches TRBD1 (5 bases). The CDR3 covers 14 residues. Between the trimmed V and J ends, which lost 1 base and 11 bases, there was a span of 18 bases. Per germline, CDR1 SGHDT and CDR2 YYEEEE. This chain's CDR3 is CASSLLDTSLSAFF. DNA for the CDR3: TGTGCCAGCAGCTTGTTGGACACCTCTCTGTCTGCTTTCTTT.

Concerning this clonotype: A single base separates this from a much larger clone, so it may be a read error. This chain joins TRBV27 and TRBJ2-7, with TRBD1 as a possible D gene (6 bases). Germline CDR1 reads MNHEY; CDR2 reads SMNVEV (reference sequence). The CDR3 is made up of 16 amino acids. The CDR3 coding sequence is TGTACCAGCAGTTTAAGATATGGGGGCCAGACGTACGAGCAGTACTTC. This translates into CTSSLRYGGQTYEQYF.

Comments on this clonotype: Possible read error: a much larger clone is one base away. The chain recombines TRBV19 with TRBJ1-1, with a weak D call TRBD1 (5 bases). This CDR3 is built from 13 residues. Per germline, CDR1 LNHDA and CDR2 SQIVND (reference sequence). The DNA for the CDR3 is TGTGCCAGTAGTCTCCAGACGGACACTGAAGTTTTCTTT. It is translated as CASSLQTDTEVFF.

This clonotype has ten or more counts. The chain combines TRBV3-2 with TRBJ2-5. TRBV3-2 is flagged as a pseudogene. This CDR3 has 13 residues. CDR3 DNA sequence: TGTGCCAGCAGCCAAGAACGGCAAGAGACCCAGTACTTC. Translated: CASSQERQETQYF.

The V call is TRBV10-1, the J call TRBJ1-2; D is ambiguous. The V end lost 4 bases, the J end lost 4 bases, and 22 bases lay between the germline ends. CDR3 length: 17 residues. The germline V gene has CDR1 WNHNN and CDR2 SYGVQD (reference sequence). CDR3 nucleotides: TGCGCCAGCAGTGTAAAATCAAGATCGCGAAAGACCTATGGCTACACCTTC. Protein sequence: CASSVKSRSRKTYGYTF.

This clonotype was counted many times. V gene TRBV5-1 combines with J gene TRBJ2-1; 7 bases line up with TRBD1. Germline assignment: CDR1 SGHRS and CDR2 YFSETQ. The CDR3 has 15 amino acids. Trimming cost V 4 bases and J 4 bases; bases outside gene matches: 8. The CDR3 DNA reads TGCGCCAGCAGCCCACCGGGACAGCCATACAATGAGCAGTTCTTC. The encoded protein is CASSPPGQPYNEQFF.